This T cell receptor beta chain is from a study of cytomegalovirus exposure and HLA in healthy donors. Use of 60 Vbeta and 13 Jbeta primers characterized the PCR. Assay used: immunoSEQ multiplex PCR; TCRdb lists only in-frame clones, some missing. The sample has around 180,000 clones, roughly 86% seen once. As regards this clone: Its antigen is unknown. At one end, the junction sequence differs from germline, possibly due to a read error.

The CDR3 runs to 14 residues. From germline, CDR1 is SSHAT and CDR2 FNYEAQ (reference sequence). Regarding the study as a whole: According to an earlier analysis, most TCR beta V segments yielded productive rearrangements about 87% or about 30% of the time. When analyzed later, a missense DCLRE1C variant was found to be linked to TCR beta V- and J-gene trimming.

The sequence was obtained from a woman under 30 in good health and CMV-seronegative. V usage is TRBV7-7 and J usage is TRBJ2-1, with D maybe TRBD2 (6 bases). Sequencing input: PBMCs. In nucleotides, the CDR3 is TGTGCTAGCAGCCCCGGCGGGACGGGGAATGAGCAGTTCTTC. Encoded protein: CASSPGGTGNEQFF. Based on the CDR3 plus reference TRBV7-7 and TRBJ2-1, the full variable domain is GAGVSQSPRYKVTKRGQDVTLRCDPISSHATLYWYQQALGQGPEFLTYFNYEAQPDKSGLPSDRFSAERPEGSISTLTIQRTEQRDSAMYRCASSPGGTGNEQFFGPGTRLTVL.